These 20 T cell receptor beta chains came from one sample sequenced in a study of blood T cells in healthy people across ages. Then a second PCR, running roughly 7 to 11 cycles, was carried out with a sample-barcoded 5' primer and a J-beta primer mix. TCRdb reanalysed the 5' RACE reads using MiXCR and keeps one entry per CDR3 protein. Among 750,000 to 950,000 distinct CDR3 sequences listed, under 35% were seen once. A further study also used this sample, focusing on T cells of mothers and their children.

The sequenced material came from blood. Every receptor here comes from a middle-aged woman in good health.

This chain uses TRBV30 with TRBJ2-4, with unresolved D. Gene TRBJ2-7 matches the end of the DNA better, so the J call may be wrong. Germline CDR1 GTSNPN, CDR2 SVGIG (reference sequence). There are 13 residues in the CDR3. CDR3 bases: TGTGCCTGGAGGGAACCCTTGGCGCTCGAGCAGTACTTC. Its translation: CAWREPLALEQYF.

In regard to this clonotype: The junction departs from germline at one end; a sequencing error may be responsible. CDR3 DNA: TGCAGTGCTAGAGATACAGGGACCTACGGGCAGTACTTC. Translating it yields CSARDTGTYGQYF. The chain has TRBV20-1 and TRBJ2-7, with D possibly being TRBD1 (6 bases). This CDR3 spans 13 amino acids. Germline assignment: CDR1 DFQATT and CDR2 SNEGSKA (reference sequence).

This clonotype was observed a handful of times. CDR3 loop: CSAREGRNYGYTF. The CDR3 coding sequence is TGCAGTGCTAGAGAGGGCAGGAACTATGGCTACACCTTC. The chain combines TRBV20-1 with TRBJ1-2; D unclear. Per germline, CDR1 DFQATT and CDR2 SNEGSKA (reference sequence). The CDR3 spans 13 residues. Trimming left V 0 bases short and J 2 bases short, with 7 bases between.

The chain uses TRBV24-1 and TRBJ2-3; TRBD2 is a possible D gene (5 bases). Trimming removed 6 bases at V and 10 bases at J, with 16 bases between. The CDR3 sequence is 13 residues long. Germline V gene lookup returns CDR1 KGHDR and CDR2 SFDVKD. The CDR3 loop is CATSLGYPGAQYF. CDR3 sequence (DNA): TGTGCCACCAGTTTGGGGTACCCCGGGGCGCAGTATTTT.

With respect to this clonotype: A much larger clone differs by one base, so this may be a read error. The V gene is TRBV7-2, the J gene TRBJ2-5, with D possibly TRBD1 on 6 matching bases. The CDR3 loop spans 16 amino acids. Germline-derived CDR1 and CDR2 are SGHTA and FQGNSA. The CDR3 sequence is CACSLVAGVLQETQYF. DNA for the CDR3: TGTGCCTGCAGCTTAGTTGCAGGGGTCCTACAAGAGACCCAGTACTTC.

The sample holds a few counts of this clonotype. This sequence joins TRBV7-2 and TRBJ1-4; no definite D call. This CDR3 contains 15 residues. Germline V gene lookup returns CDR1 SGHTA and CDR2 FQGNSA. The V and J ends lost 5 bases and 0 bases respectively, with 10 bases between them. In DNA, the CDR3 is TGTGCCAGCAGCCTCTTACCCGCAACTAATGAAAAACTGTTTTTT. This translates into CASSLLPATNEKLFF. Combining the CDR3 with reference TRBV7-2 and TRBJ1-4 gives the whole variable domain GAGVSQSPSNKVTEKGKDVELRCDPISGHTALYWYRQSLGQGLEFLIYFQGNSAPDKSGLPSDRFSAERTGGSVSTLTIQRTQQEDSAVYLCASSLLPATNEKLFFGSGTQLSVL.

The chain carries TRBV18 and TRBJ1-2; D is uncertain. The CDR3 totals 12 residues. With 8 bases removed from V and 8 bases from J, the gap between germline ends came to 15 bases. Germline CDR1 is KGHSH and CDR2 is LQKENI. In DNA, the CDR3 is TGTGCCAGCGAGGGCGCCTATAGCGGCTACACCTTC. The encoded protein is CASEGAYSGYTF.

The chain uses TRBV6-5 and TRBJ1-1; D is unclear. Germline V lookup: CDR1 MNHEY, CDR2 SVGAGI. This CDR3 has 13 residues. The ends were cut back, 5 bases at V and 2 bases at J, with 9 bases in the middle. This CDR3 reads CASSQIPNTEAFF. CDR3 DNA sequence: TGTGCCAGCAGTCAGATCCCAAACACTGAAGCTTTCTTT.

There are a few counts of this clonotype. As DNA, the CDR3 is TGTGCCAGCAGCCAAGATACAGGGAAAGAGTTCTTC. It specifies CASSQDTGKEFF. The chain uses TRBV3-1 and TRBJ2-1; possibly TRBD1 for D (6 bases). Trimming removed 0 bases from V and 14 bases from J, with 11 bases in between. This CDR3 contains 12 residues. Germline CDR1 reads LGHDT; CDR2 reads YNNKEL (reference sequence).

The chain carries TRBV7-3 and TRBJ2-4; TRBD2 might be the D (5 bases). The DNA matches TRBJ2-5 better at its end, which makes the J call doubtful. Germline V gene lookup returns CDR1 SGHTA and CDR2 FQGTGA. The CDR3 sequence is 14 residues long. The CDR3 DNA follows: TGTGCCAGCAGCTTAAATGGAGGCCCAGAGACCCAGTACTTC. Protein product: CASSLNGGPETQYF.

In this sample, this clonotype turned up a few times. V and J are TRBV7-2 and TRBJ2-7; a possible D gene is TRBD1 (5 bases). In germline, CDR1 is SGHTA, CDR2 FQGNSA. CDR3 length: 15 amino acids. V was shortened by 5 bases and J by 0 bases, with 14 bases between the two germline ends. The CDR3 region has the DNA TGTGCCAGCAGCGCCTCACAGGTACCCTCCTACGAGCAGTACTTC. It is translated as CASSASQVPSYEQYF.

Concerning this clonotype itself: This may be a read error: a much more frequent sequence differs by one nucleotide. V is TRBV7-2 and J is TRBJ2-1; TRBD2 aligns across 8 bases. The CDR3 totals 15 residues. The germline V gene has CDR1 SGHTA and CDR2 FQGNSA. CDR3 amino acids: CANSLSGATYNEQFF. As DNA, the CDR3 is TGTGCCAACAGCCTTAGCGGGGCCACCTACAATGAGCAGTTCTTC.

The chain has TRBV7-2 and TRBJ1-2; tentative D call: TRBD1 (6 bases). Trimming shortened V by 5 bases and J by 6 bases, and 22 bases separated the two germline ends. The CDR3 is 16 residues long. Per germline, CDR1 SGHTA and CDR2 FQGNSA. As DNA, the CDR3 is TGTGCCAGCAGCCAACGGGCCCAGGGGCTCTCTAATGGCTACACCTTC. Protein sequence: CASSQRAQGLSNGYTF.

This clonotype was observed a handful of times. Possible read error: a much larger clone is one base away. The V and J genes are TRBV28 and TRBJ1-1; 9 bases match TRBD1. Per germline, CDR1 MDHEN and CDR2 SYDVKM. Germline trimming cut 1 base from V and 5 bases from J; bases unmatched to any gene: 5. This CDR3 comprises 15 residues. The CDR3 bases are TGTGCCAGCAGTTTATCCAGGACAGGGGTTACTGAAGCTTTCTTT. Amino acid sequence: CASSLSRTGVTEAFF.

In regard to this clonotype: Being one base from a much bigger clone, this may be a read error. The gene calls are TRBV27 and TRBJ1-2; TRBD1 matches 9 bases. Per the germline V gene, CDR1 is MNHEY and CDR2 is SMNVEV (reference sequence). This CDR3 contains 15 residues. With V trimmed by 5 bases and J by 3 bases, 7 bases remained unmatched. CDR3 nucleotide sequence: TGTGCCAGCAGTCCCCGGACAGGGGTGGACTATGGCTACACCTTC. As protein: CASSPRTGVDYGYTF.

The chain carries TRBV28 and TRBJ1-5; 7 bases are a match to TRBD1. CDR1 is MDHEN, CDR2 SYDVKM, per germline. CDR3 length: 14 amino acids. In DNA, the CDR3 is TGTACCACTAAGACAGACAGGGTGAATCAGCCCCAGCATTTT. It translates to CTTKTDRVNQPQHF.

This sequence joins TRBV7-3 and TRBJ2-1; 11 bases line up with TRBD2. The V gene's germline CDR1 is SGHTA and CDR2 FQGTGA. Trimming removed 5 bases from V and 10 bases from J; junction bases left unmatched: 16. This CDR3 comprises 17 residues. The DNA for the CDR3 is TGTGCCAGCAGCAGCGGCCCTTTGACTAGCGGGGAGGAGGAGCAGTTCTTC. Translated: CASSSGPLTSGEEEQFF.

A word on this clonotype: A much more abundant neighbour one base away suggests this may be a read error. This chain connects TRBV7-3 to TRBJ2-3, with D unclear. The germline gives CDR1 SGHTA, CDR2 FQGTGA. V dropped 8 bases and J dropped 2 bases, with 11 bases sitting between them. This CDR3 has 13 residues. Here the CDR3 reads CASRRRSTDTQYF. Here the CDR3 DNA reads TGTGCCAGCCGAAGACGGTCCACAGATACGCAGTATTTT.

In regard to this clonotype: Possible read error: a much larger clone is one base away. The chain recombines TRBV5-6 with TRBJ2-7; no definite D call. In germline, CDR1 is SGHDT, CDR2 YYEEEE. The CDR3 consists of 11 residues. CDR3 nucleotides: TGTGCCTGCAGCTCAGGAACCGAGCAGTACTTC. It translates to CACSSGTEQYF.

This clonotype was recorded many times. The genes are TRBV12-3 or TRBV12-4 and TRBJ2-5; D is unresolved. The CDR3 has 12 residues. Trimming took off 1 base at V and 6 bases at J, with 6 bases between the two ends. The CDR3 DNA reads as TGTGCCAGCAGTTTAGATCGGAAGACCCAGTACTTC. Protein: CASSLDRKTQYF.